Listed below are T cell receptor beta chains from one sample, sequenced in a study of radiotherapy plus CTLA-4 blockade in lung cancer. Profiled with immunoSEQ multiplex PCR; TCRdb holds only in-frame clones, not every one. Of tens of thousands of clones listed, around 82% are singletons. The sequencing here drew on peripheral blood, taken from a patient treated with radiotherapy plus ipilimumab. The receptors originated from a human donor with non-small cell lung cancer who had stable disease on radiotherapy plus ipilimumab. CDR3s include the opening cysteine and the closing phenylalanine or tryptophan. The order of the fields is V gene, J gene, D gene, clone size, CDR3 protein, CDR3 DNA. The D gene is left open where the match is weak. The size entry is marked missing in some rows and otherwise reads once, few, many or a size class.

v_gene: TRBV30; j_gene: TRBJ1-2; d_gene: .; abundance: once; CDR3aa: CAWSITGTTGYTF; CDR3nt: TGTGCCTGGAGTATTACCGGGACAACTGGCTACACCTTC
v_gene: TRBV27; j_gene: TRBJ2-1; d_gene: TRBD2; abundance: .; CDR3aa: CASTRTSGREGEQFF; CDR3nt: TGTGCCAGCACCAGGACTAGCGGGAGGGAGGGTGAGCAGTTCTTC
v_gene: TRBV5-6; j_gene: TRBJ2-5; d_gene: .; abundance: .; CDR3aa: CASILYGGETQYF; CDR3nt: TGTGCCAGCATCCTTTATGGGGGAGAGACCCAGTACTTC
v_gene: TRBV19; j_gene: TRBJ2-1; d_gene: .; abundance: .; CDR3aa: CASSIRGENEQFF; CDR3nt: TGTGCCAGTAGTATCAGGGGGGAGAATGAGCAGTTCTTC
v_gene: TRBV9; j_gene: TRBJ1-1; d_gene: .; abundance: .; CDR3aa: CASSDVGNTEAFF; CDR3nt: TGTGCCAGCAGCGATGTAGGGAACACTGAAGCTTTCTTT
v_gene: TRBV5-1; j_gene: TRBJ2-1; d_gene: TRBD2; abundance: .; CDR3aa: CASSLEGSGGLSSYNEQFF; CDR3nt: TGCGCCAGCAGCTTGGAAGGTAGCGGGGGCCTGAGCTCCTACAATGAGCAGTTCTTC
v_gene: TRBV9; j_gene: TRBJ2-1; d_gene: TRBD2; abundance: .; CDR3aa: CASSRLAGGLSSYNEQFF; CDR3nt: TGTGCCAGCAGCCGACTAGCGGGAGGCCTGAGCTCCTACAATGAGCAGTTCTTC
v_gene: TRBV2; j_gene: TRBJ2-1; d_gene: .; abundance: .; CDR3aa: CASRGGYMGNEQFF; CDR3nt: TGTGCCAGCAGGGGCGGGTACATGGGCAATGAGCAGTTCTTC
v_gene: TRBV2; j_gene: TRBJ1-4; d_gene: .; abundance: .; CDR3aa: CASRVTGGSEKLFF; CDR3nt: TGTGCCAGCAGGGTGACAGGAGGGAGTGAAAAACTGTTTTTT
v_gene: TRBV7-6; j_gene: TRBJ2-1; d_gene: .; abundance: .; CDR3aa: CASSLGGGVYNEQFF; CDR3nt: TGTGCCAGCAGCTTAGGCGGCGGGGTGTACAATGAGCAGTTCTTC
v_gene: TRBV5-4; j_gene: TRBJ2-2; d_gene: TRBD1; abundance: .; CDR3aa: CASSSGGGTGELFF; CDR3nt: TGTGCCAGCAGCTCAGGGGGTGGGACCGGGGAGCTGTTTTTT
v_gene: TRBV6-4; j_gene: TRBJ2-1; d_gene: TRBD2; abundance: .; CDR3aa: CASSAIAGDYNEQFF; CDR3nt: TGTGCCAGCAGTGCCATAGCGGGGGATTACAATGAGCAGTTCTTC
v_gene: TRBV7-8; j_gene: TRBJ1-6; d_gene: TRBD1; abundance: .; CDR3aa: CASSQDRGAHF; CDR3nt: TGTGCCAGCAGCCAGGACAGGGGTGCCCACTTT
v_gene: TRBV19; j_gene: TRBJ2-7; d_gene: .; abundance: few; CDR3aa: CASSIGGAISYEQYF; CDR3nt: TGTGCCAGTAGTATAGGGGGGGCGATATCCTACGAGCAGTACTTC
v_gene: TRBV29-1; j_gene: TRBJ2-1; d_gene: TRBD2; abundance: .; CDR3aa: CSVSGGDSYNEQFF; CDR3nt: TGCAGCGTTAGCGGGGGGGACTCCTACAATGAGCAGTTCTTC
v_gene: TRBV5-1; j_gene: TRBJ2-3; d_gene: TRBD2; abundance: .; CDR3aa: CASSLALAGAADTQYF; CDR3nt: TGCGCCAGCAGCTTGGCGTTAGCGGGAGCGGCAGATACGCAGTATTTT
v_gene: TRBV9; j_gene: TRBJ2-5; d_gene: .; abundance: .; CDR3aa: CASSVENDGGAQYF; CDR3nt: TGTGCCAGCAGCGTAGAAAACGACGGGGGCGCCCAGTACTTC
v_gene: TRBV9; j_gene: TRBJ1-6; d_gene: .; abundance: few; CDR3aa: CASSPGPENSPLHF; CDR3nt: TGTGCCAGCAGCCCCGGACCCGAGAATTCACCCCTCCACTTT
v_gene: TRBV18; j_gene: TRBJ2-7; d_gene: .; abundance: few; CDR3aa: CASSPVSLQTYEQYF; CDR3nt: TGTGCCAGCTCACCAGTTTCATTACAGACCTACGAGCAGTACTTC
v_gene: TRBV5-4; j_gene: TRBJ2-7; d_gene: TRBD2; abundance: .; CDR3aa: CASSLGGGLEYF; CDR3nt: TGTGCCAGCAGCTTGGGGGGGGGACTAGAGTACTTC
v_gene: TRBV29-1; j_gene: TRBJ2-1; d_gene: TRBD2; abundance: .; CDR3aa: CSVEGTSGHNEQFF; CDR3nt: TGCAGCGTTGAGGGGACTAGCGGACACAATGAGCAGTTCTTC
v_gene: TRBV6-5; j_gene: TRBJ1-1; d_gene: .; abundance: .; CDR3aa: CASMGDRPMNTEAFF; CDR3nt: TGTGCCAGCATGGGTGACAGGCCCATGAACACTGAAGCTTTCTTT
v_gene: TRBV7-9; j_gene: TRBJ1-1; d_gene: .; abundance: .; CDR3aa: CASSLEATMNTEAFF; CDR3nt: TGTGCCAGCAGTTTAGAGGCAACTATGAACACTGAAGCTTTCTTT
v_gene: TRBV19; j_gene: TRBJ1-1; d_gene: .; abundance: .; CDR3aa: CASSTQWDALNTEAFF; CDR3nt: TGTGCCAGTAGTACCCAATGGGACGCATTGAACACTGAAGCTTTCTTT
v_gene: TRBV5-6; j_gene: TRBJ1-2; d_gene: TRBD1; abundance: .; CDR3aa: CASSLRQGSYGYTF; CDR3nt: TGTGCCAGCAGCTTGCGACAGGGTAGCTATGGCTACACCTTC
v_gene: TRBV9; j_gene: TRBJ1-4; d_gene: .; abundance: .; CDR3aa: CASSVGGGEKLFF; CDR3nt: TGTGCCAGCAGCGTGGGAGGGGGTGAAAAACTGTTTTTT
v_gene: TRBV18; j_gene: TRBJ2-7; d_gene: .; abundance: .; CDR3aa: CASSPGGTHDLYF; CDR3nt: TGTGCCAGCTCCCCAGGGGGGACCCACGATCTGTACTTC
v_gene: TRBV6-9; j_gene: TRBJ2-3; d_gene: .; abundance: .; CDR3aa: CASSYSLGTDTQYF; CDR3nt: TGTGCCAGCAGTTATTCTCTGGGGACAGATACGCAGTATTTT
v_gene: TRBV5-4; j_gene: TRBJ2-5; d_gene: .; abundance: few; CDR3aa: CASRGTARETQYF; CDR3nt: TGTGCCAGCAGAGGAACAGCGCGCGAGACCCAGTACTTC
v_gene: TRBV7-3; j_gene: TRBJ1-4; d_gene: .; abundance: .; CDR3aa: CASSTDGRDSVFF; CDR3nt: TGTGCCAGCAGCACGGATGGACGGGACTCGGTGTTTTTT
v_gene: TRBV4-2; j_gene: TRBJ1-6; d_gene: .; abundance: .; CDR3aa: CASSQGGNSPLHF; CDR3nt: TGTGCCAGCAGCCAAGGGGGTAATTCACCCCTCCACTTT
v_gene: TRBV20-1; j_gene: TRBJ2-3; d_gene: .; abundance: .; CDR3aa: CSAGLSDTQYF; CDR3nt: TGCAGTGCTGGACTGTCAGATACGCAGTATTTT
v_gene: TRBV4-2; j_gene: TRBJ2-5; d_gene: .; abundance: .; CDR3aa: CASSQKRGASGQETQYF; CDR3nt: TGTGCCAGCAGCCAAAAGAGGGGGGCTAGCGGCCAAGAGACCCAGTACTTC
v_gene: TRBV7-8; j_gene: TRBJ2-7; d_gene: TRBD1; abundance: .; CDR3aa: CASSPSMTGTGGEQYF; CDR3nt: TGTGCCAGCAGCCCATCTATGACCGGGACAGGTGGCGAGCAGTACTTC
v_gene: TRBV7-3; j_gene: TRBJ2-3; d_gene: .; abundance: .; CDR3aa: CASRYIAEGGTDTQYF; CDR3nt: TGTGCCAGCAGATACATAGCGGAGGGTGGCACAGATACGCAGTATTTT
v_gene: TRBV27; j_gene: TRBJ1-1; d_gene: .; abundance: .; CDR3aa: CASSLGQVNTEAFF; CDR3nt: TGTGCCAGCAGTTTAGGGCAGGTGAACACTGAAGCTTTCTTT
v_gene: TRBV30; j_gene: TRBJ2-5; d_gene: .; abundance: .; CDR3aa: CAWSLPGSQQETQYF; CDR3nt: TGTGCCTGGAGTCTTCCCGGGTCTCAACAAGAGACCCAGTACTTC
v_gene: TRBV18; j_gene: TRBJ2-3; d_gene: .; abundance: .; CDR3aa: CASSRGTSTDTQYF; CDR3nt: TGTGCCAGCTCACGAGGAACTAGCACAGATACGCAGTATTTT
v_gene: TRBV4-2; j_gene: TRBJ1-1; d_gene: .; abundance: .; CDR3aa: CASSQGIQVEYVNTEAFF; CDR3nt: TGTGCCAGCAGCCAAGGAATCCAGGTCGAATATGTGAACACTGAAGCTTTCTTT
v_gene: TRBV15; j_gene: TRBJ2-7; d_gene: .; abundance: .; CDR3aa: CATSRGGRGDEQYF; CDR3nt: TGTGCCACCAGCAGAGGAGGCAGGGGGGACGAGCAGTACTTC
v_gene: TRBV15; j_gene: TRBJ2-3; d_gene: TRBD2; abundance: .; CDR3aa: CATSSPGLATDTQYF; CDR3nt: TGTGCCACCAGCAGCCCGGGACTAGCAACAGATACGCAGTATTTT
v_gene: TRBV16; j_gene: TRBJ1-1; d_gene: .; abundance: once; CDR3aa: CASSHTGLQGKGGTNKGAAFF; CDR3nt: TGTGCCAGCAGCCACACAGGGCTCCAGGGTAAGGGGGGGACCAATAAGGGAGCGGCTTTCTTT
v_gene: TRBV30; j_gene: TRBJ2-1; d_gene: TRBD1; abundance: .; CDR3aa: CAWSRPGDRRGNEQFF; CDR3nt: TGTGCCTGGAGTAGGCCTGGGGACAGGAGGGGCAATGAGCAGTTCTTC
v_gene: TRBV30; j_gene: TRBJ1-2; d_gene: .; abundance: .; CDR3aa: CAWSSSLGGYTF; CDR3nt: TGTGCCTGGAGTTCCTCGCTTGGCGGCTACACCTTC
v_gene: TRBV5-4; j_gene: TRBJ1-2; d_gene: .; abundance: .; CDR3aa: CASSLADGGGYTF; CDR3nt: TGTGCCAGCAGCTTGGCAGACGGAGGGGGCTACACCTTC
v_gene: TRBV11-2; j_gene: TRBJ1-1; d_gene: .; abundance: .; CDR3aa: CASSLTYNTEAFF; CDR3nt: TGTGCCAGCAGCCTGACCTACAACACTGAAGCTTTCTTT
v_gene: TRBV28; j_gene: TRBJ1-2; d_gene: .; abundance: .; CDR3aa: CAAGGKYGYTF; CDR3nt: TGTGCCGCCGGCGGGAAATATGGCTACACCTTC
v_gene: TRBV2; j_gene: TRBJ1-6; d_gene: .; abundance: .; CDR3aa: CASSDLGLVGSPLHF; CDR3nt: TGTGCCAGCAGTGATTTGGGGTTAGTAGGGTCACCCCTCCACTTT
v_gene: TRBV7-2; j_gene: TRBJ2-5; d_gene: TRBD2; abundance: .; CDR3aa: CASSFSGGIETQYF; CDR3nt: TGTGCCAGCAGCTTCAGCGGGGGCATTGAGACCCAGTACTTC
v_gene: TRBV6-1; j_gene: TRBJ2-7; d_gene: TRBD2; abundance: .; CDR3aa: CASSSPIAGSYEQYF; CDR3nt: TGTGCCAGCAGTAGCCCCATAGCGGGATCCTACGAGCAGTACTTC
v_gene: TRBV5-1; j_gene: TRBJ2-7; d_gene: TRBD2; abundance: once; CDR3aa: CASSTSGGPYEQYF; CDR3nt: TGCGCCAGCAGCACTAGCGGGGGCCCCTACGAGCAGTACTTC
v_gene: TRBV18; j_gene: TRBJ2-1; d_gene: .; abundance: once; CDR3aa: CASSPPGGVSYNEQFF; CDR3nt: TGTGCCAGCTCACCCCCGGGCGGGGTCTCCTACAATGAGCAGTTCTTC
v_gene: TRBV29-1; j_gene: TRBJ2-4; d_gene: TRBD2; abundance: .; CDR3aa: CSVEDWNSGSGNIQYF; CDR3nt: TGCAGCGTTGAAGATTGGAATAGCGGGAGCGGAAACATTCAGTACTTC
v_gene: TRBV28; j_gene: TRBJ1-4; d_gene: TRBD1; abundance: .; CDR3aa: CASSQQGARGKLFF; CDR3nt: TGTGCCAGCAGCCAACAGGGGGCGAGGGGGAAACTGTTTTTT
v_gene: TRBV7-6; j_gene: TRBJ1-5; d_gene: .; abundance: .; CDR3aa: CASSLKGDASQPQHF; CDR3nt: TGTGCCAGCAGCTTAAAGGGGGACGCCAGTCAGCCCCAGCATTTT
v_gene: TRBV7-3; j_gene: TRBJ1-1; d_gene: .; abundance: .; CDR3aa: CASSLLGTEMNTEAFF; CDR3nt: TGTGCCAGCAGCCTCCTCGGGACGGAAATGAACACTGAAGCTTTCTTT
v_gene: TRBV5-1; j_gene: TRBJ1-5; d_gene: .; abundance: few; CDR3aa: CASSLEGGGNQPQHF; CDR3nt: TGCGCCAGCAGCTTGGAAGGGGGAGGCAATCAGCCCCAGCATTTT